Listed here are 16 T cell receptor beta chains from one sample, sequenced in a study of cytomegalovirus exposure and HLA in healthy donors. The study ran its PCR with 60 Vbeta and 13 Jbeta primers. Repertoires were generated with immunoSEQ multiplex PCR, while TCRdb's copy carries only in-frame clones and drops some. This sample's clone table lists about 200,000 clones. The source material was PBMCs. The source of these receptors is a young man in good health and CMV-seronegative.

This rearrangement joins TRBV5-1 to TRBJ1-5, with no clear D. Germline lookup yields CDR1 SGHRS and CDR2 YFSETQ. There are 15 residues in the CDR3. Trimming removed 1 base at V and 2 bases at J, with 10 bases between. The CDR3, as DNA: TGCGCCAGCAGCTTGTTGGCAGGCCGCAATCAGCCCCAGCATTTT. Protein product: CASSLLAGRNQPQHF.

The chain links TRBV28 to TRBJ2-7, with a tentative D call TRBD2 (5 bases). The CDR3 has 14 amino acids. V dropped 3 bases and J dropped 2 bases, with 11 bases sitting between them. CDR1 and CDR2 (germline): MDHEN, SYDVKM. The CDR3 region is CASSFLGNPYEQYF. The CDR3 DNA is TGTGCCAGCAGTTTTCTCGGGAATCCCTACGAGCAGTACTTC. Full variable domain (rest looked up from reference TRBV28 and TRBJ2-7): DVKVTQSSRYLVKRTGEKVFLECVQDMDHENMFWYRQDPGLGLRLIYFSYDVKMKEKGDIPEGYSVSREKKERFSLILESASTNQTSMYLCASSFLGNPYEQYFGPGTRLTVT.

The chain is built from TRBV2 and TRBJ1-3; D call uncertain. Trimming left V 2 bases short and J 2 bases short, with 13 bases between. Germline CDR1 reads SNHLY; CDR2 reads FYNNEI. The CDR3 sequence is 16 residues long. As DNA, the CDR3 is TGTGCCAGCAGTGAATACGTACTACGAGCTGGAAACACCATATATTTT. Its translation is CASSEYVLRAGNTIYF.

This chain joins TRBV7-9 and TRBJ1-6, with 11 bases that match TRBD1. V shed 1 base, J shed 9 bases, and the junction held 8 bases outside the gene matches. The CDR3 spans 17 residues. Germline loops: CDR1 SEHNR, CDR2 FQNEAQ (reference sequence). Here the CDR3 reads CASSLDWRDRGASPLHF. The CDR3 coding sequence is TGTGCCAGCAGCTTAGACTGGAGGGACAGGGGGGCTTCACCCCTCCACTTT.

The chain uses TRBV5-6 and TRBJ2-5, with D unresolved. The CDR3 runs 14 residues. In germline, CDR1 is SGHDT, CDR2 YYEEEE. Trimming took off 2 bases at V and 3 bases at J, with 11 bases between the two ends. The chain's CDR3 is CASSFPPIKETQYF. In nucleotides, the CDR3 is TGTGCCAGCAGCTTTCCCCCTATCAAAGAGACCCAGTACTTC.

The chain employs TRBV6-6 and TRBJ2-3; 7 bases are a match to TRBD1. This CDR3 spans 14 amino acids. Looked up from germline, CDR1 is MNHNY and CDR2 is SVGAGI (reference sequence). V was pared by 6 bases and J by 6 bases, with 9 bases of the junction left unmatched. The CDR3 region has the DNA TGTGCCAGCAGACCCGGGACAGTAGGCGATACGCAGTATTTT. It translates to CASRPGTVGDTQYF.

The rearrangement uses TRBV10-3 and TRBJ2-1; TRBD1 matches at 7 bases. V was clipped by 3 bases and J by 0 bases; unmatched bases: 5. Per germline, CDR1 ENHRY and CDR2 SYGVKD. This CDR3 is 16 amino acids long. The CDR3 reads CAISELGQDSYNEQFF. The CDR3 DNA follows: TGTGCCATCAGTGAACTTGGACAGGACTCCTACAATGAGCAGTTCTTC.

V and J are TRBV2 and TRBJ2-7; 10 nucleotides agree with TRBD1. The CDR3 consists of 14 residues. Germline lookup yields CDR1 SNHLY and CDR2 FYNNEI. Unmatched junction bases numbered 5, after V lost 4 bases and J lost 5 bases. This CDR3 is CASSAWDRGNEQYF. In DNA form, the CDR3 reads TGTGCCAGCAGTGCTTGGGACAGGGGCAACGAGCAGTACTTC. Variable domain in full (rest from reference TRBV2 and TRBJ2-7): EPEVTQTPSHQVTQMGQEVILRCVPISNHLYFYWYRQILGQKVEFLVSFYNNEISEKSEIFDDQFSVERPDGSNFTLKIRSTKLEDSAMYFCASSAWDRGNEQYFGPGTRLTVT.

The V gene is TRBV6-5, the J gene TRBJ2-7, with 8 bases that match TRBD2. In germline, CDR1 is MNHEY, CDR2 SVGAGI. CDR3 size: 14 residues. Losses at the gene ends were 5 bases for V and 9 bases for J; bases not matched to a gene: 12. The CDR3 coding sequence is TGTGCCAGCAGTCAATATCCGGGGGGGGCTCTGCAGTACTTC. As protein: CASSQYPGGALQYF.

The CDR3 sequence: CSAGVPTEAFF. In DNA form, the CDR3 reads TGCAGCGCCGGAGTTCCAACTGAAGCTTTCTTT. The V gene is TRBV29-1, the J gene TRBJ1-1; D ambiguous. CDR3 length: 11 amino acids. The ends were cut back, 7 bases at V and 5 bases at J, with 11 bases in the middle. The germline V gene has CDR1 SQVTM and CDR2 ANQGSEA.

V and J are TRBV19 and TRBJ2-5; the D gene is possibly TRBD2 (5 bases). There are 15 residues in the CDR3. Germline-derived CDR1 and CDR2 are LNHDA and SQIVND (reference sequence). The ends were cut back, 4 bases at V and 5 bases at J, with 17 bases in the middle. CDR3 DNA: TGTGCCAGTAGTACTCCTGGGAGAGGTTTCGAGACCCAGTACTTC. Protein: CASSTPGRGFETQYF.

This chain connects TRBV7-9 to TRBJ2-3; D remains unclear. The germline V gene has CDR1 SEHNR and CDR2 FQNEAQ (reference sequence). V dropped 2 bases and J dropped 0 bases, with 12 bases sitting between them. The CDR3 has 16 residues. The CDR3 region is CASSLSQVASTDTQYF. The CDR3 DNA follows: TGTGCCAGCAGCTTATCTCAGGTGGCGAGCACAGATACGCAGTATTTT. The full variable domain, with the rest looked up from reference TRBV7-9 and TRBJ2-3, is DTGVSQNPRHKITKRGQNVTFRCDPISEHNRLYWYRQTLGQGPEFLTYFQNEAQLEKSRLLSDRFSAERPKGSFSTLEIQRTEQGDSAMYLCASSLSQVASTDTQYFGPGTRLTVL.

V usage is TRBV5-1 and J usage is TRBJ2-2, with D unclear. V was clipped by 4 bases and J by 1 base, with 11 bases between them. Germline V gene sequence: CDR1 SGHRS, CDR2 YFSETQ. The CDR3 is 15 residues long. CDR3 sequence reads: CASSKLTGNTGELFF. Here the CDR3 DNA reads TGCGCCAGCAGCAAGTTAACTGGGAACACCGGGGAGCTGTTTTTT.

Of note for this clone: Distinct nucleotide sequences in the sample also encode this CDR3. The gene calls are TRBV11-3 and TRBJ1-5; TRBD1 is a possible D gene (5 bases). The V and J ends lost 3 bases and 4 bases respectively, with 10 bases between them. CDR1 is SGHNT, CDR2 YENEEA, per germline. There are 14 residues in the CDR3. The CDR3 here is CASSLGGGNQPQHF. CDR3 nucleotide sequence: TGTGCCAGCAGCTTGGGCGGGGGGAATCAGCCCCAGCATTTT. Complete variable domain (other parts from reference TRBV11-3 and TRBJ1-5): EAGVVQSPRYKIIEKKQPVAFWCNPISGHNTLYWYLQNLGQGPELLIRYENEEAVDDSQLPKDRFSAERLKGVDSTLKIQPAELGDSAVYLCASSLGGGNQPQHFGDGTRLSIL.

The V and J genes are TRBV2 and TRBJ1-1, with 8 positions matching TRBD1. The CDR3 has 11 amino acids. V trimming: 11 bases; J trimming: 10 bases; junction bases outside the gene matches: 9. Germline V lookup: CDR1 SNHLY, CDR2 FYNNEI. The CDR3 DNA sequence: TGTGCCGCCATGGGGGACAGGTTAGCTTTCTTT. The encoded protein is CAAMGDRLAFF.

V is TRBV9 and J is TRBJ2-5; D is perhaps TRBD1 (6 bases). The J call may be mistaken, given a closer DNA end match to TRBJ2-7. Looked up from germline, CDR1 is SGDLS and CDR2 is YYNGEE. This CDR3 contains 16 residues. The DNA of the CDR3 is TGTGCCAGCAGCGTAGCTCCCGGGACAACCATCTACGAGCAGTACTTC. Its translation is CASSVAPGTTIYEQYF.